The sequence of this TCR beta chain was determined in a study of cytomegalovirus exposure and HLA in healthy donors (dated by TCRdb to the late 2010s). Regarding the study in general: According to a later analysis, one platform produced both the 110 or so validation repertoires and the approximately 670 repertoires of the first cohort. The study aimed to test whether cataloging public T cell receptors could reveal signatures of past pathogen exposure. To predict cytomegalovirus infection status, the study brought together high-throughput TCR immunosequencing, statistical association of individual TCRs with disease status, and machine learning. Along with the approximately 650-subject first cohort, a separate validation cohort of around 110 different subjects was used. Study-wide conclusions, independent of this receptor: A few of the identified cytomegalovirus-associated TCR beta chains were confirmed in vitro to be specific for cytomegalovirus antigens. The validation cohort had no HLA typing available for a later analysis, so co-occurrence within that cohort was assessed over all 120 or so repertoires. A total of roughly 160 TCR beta chains were listed by the study as associated with cytomegalovirus. According to the authors, the approach could potentially be generalized to other disease states and immunological phenotypes. Most TCR sequences were seen in very few donors, while some public TCRs were found in many individuals. Cytomegalovirus status was reported to be diagnosed by the classifier with high specificity and sensitivity in both the original and validation cohorts. Subsequent analysis determined that TCRs grouped into clusters in the first cohort also showed a tendency toward co-occurrence across the 120 or so validation repertoires, and approximately 94% of cluster scores exceeded 0.

Remarks on this clone: No antigen is known for it. No per-base quality is available; no much larger clone lies one base away.

The CDR1 and CDR2 encoded by the germline V gene are KGHSH and LQKENI. Counted from cysteine to phenylalanine, this CDR3 has 13 amino acids. Only CDR3 DNA is held: 39 bases, read in frame from base 1. V is shortened by 5 bases, J by 9 bases, and the region joining them spans 11 bases. The library was prepared using the immunoSEQ multiplex PCR assay. Turning to the authors' computational methods: A statistical classification framework was developed to diagnose cytomegalovirus status using the catalog of TCR beta chain sequences. The table was pulled from immuneACCESS by TCRdb, which kept in-frame rearrangements only. Such tables lose some clones; where checked, under half of the loss comes from unresolved V genes, and the rest has no known cause. V and J calls and clone size follow that table, whereas D and trimming were derived from the DNA. Present in this sample are over 85,000 clones, 80% to 85% of which were seen just once. The ten largest make up 9% to 14% of the sample.

Separate from the approximately 700-subject first cohort, the validation cohort of over 90 subjects was the group to which the donors belonged. The rearrangement joined TRBV18 to TRBJ1-6, with no reliable assignment of the D segment. This clonotype originated in a woman in her late teens or twenties in good health and CMV-seropositive. The sequenced sample consisted of PBMCs. CDR3 reads: CASSIKEGSPLHF. In nucleotide form, the sequence is TGTGCCAGCTCAATCAAAGAGGGTTCACCCCTCCACTTT.